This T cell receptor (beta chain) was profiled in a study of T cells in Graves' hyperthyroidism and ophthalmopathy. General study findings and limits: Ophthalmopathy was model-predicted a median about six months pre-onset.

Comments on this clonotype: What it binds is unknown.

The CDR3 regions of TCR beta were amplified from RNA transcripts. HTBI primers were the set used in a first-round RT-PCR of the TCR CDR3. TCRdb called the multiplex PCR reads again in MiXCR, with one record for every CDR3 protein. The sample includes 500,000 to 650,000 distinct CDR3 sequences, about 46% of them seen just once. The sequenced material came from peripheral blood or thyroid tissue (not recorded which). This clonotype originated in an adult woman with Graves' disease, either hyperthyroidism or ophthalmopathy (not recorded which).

The CDR3 DNA follows: TGTGCCAGTAGTTTAAAAGGCACTGAAGCTTTCTTT. Amino acids: CASSLKGTEAFF. V usage is TRBV19 and J usage is TRBJ1-1; D is unresolved. This CDR3 contains 12 residues. The germline V and J ends were trimmed by 5 bases and 4 bases, with 8 bases remaining between them. CDR1 and CDR2 (germline): LNHDA, SQIVND (reference sequence).